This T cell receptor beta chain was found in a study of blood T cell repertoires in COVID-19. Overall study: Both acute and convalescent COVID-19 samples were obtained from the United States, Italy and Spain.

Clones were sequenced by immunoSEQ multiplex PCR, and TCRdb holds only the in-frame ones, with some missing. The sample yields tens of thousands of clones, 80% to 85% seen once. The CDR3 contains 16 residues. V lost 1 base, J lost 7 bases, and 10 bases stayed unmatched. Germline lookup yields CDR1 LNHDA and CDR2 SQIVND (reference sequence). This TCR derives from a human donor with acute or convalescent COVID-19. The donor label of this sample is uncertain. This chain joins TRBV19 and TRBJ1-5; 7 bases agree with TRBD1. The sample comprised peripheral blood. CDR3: CASSIGPDRDRQPQHF. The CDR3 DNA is TGTGCCAGTAGTATAGGCCCCGACAGGGACAGACAGCCCCAGCATTTT.